The clone carrying this T cell receptor (beta chain) occurred a few times. The sample originates from a study of T-cell memory formation after mild COVID-19. In TCRdb, the 5' RACE reads were re-called with MiXCR into one record per CDR3 protein. The profile shows 90,000 to 120,000 distinct CDR3 sequences, roughly 14% of them singletons. The receptor's source is a man aged 18 to 30 who had mild COVID-19 (a few samples of this study predate the infection). Cell type and time point are not known. The source material was PBMCs or a T cell subset sorted from them (not recorded which).

In DNA form, the CDR3 reads TGTGCCAGCAGCTTAGCGGGACAGGGGGCGCCTAATGAGCAGTTCTTC. Protein: CASSLAGQGAPNEQFF. The V gene is TRBV7-6, the J gene TRBJ2-1, with 12 bases that match TRBD1. Per the germline V gene, CDR1 is SGHVS and CDR2 is FNYEAQ. The CDR3 is made up of 16 amino acids. Unmatched junction bases numbered 4, after V lost 0 bases and J lost 7 bases.